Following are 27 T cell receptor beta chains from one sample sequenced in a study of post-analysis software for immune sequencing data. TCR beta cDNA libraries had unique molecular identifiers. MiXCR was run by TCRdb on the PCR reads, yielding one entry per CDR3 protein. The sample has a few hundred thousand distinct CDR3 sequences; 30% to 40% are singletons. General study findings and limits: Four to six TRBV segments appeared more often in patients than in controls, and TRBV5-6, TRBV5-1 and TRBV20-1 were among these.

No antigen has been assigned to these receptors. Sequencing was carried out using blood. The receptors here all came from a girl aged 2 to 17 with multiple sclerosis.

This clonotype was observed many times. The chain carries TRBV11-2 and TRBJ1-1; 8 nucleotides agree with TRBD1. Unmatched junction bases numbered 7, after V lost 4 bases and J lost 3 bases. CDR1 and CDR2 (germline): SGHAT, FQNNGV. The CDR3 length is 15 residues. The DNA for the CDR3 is TGTGCCAGCAGCTCCGGGACAGGATGGGACACTGAAGCTTTCTTT. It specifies CASSSGTGWDTEAFF.

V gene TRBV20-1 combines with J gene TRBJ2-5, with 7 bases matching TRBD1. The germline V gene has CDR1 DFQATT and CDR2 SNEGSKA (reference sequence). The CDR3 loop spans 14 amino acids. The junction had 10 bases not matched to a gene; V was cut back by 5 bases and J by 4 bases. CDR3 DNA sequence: TGCAGTGCTCTCACCAGGGGGAACAGAGAGACCCAGTACTTC. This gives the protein CSALTRGNRETQYF.

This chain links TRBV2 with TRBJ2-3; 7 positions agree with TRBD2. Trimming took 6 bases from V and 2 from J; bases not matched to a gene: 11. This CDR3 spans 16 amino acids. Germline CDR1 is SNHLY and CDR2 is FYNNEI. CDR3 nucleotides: TGTGCCAGCAGCCCCCGGGCGGGGGTGATCACAGATACGCAGTATTTT. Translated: CASSPRAGVITDTQYF.

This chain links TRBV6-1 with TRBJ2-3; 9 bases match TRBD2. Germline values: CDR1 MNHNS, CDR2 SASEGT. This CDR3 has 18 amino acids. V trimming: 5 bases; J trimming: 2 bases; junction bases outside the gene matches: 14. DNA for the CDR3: TGTGCCAGCAGTAGCAGGTGGCCCGGCGGGGGGGCCACAGATACGCAGTATTTT. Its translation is CASSSRWPGGGATDTQYF.

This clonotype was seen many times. The CDR3 region has the DNA TGCAGTGCTAGAGATACTAGCGGTCACACAGATACGCAGTATTTT. It is translated as CSARDTSGHTDTQYF. The rearrangement uses TRBV20-1 and TRBJ2-3; 8 bases line up with TRBD2. V trimming: 0 bases; J trimming: 2 bases; junction bases outside the gene matches: 4. From germline, CDR1 is DFQATT and CDR2 SNEGSKA (reference sequence). CDR3 length: 15 amino acids.

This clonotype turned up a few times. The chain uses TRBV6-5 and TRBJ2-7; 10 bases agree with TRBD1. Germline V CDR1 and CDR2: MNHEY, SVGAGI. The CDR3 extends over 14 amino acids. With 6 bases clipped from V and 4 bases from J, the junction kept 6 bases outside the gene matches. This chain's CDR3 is CASRRGQGEYEQYF. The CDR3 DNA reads TGTGCCAGCAGGCGTGGACAGGGGGAATACGAGCAGTACTTC.

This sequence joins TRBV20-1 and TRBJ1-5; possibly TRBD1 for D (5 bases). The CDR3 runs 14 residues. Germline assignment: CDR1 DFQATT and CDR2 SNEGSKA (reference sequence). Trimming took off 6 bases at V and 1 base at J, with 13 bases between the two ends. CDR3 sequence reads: CSALAGTSNQPQHF. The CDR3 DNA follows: TGCAGTGCCCTAGCCGGGACCAGCAATCAGCCCCAGCATTTT.

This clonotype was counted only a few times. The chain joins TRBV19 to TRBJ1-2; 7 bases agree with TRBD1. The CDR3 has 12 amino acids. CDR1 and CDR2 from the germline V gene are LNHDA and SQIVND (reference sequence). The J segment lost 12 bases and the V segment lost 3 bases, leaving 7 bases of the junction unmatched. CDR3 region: CASSITDRVDTF. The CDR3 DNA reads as TGTGCCAGTAGTATTACTGACAGGGTGGACACCTTC.

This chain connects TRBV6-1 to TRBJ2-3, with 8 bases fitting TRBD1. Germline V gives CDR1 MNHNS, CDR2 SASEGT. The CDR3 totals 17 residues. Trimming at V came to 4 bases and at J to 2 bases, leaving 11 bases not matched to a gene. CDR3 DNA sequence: TGTGCCAGCAGTGCCCCGACAGGGGCTCGCCTCACAGATACGCAGTATTTT. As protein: CASSAPTGARLTDTQYF.

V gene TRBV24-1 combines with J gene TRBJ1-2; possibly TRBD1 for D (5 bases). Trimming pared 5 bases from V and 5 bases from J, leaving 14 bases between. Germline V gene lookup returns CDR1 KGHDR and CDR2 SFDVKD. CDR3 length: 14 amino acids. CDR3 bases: TGTGCCACCAGTGGTCCAACGACAGTGTATGGCTACACCTTC. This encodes CATSGPTTVYGYTF.

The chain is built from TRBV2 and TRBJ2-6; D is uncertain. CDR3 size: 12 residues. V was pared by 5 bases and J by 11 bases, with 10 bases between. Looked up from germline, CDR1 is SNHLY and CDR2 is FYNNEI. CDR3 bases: TGTGCCAGCAGTTTCGGGCCTTACGTCCTGACTTTC. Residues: CASSFGPYVLTF.

As DNA, the CDR3 is TGTGCCAGCAGCTCGAGGGGAACAGGGGCACTAAATGAAAAACTGTTTTTT. Protein: CASSSRGTGALNEKLFF. The chain employs TRBV11-2 and TRBJ1-4, with TRBD1 matching over 7 bases. The CDR3 has 17 residues. Unmatched junction bases numbered 13, after V lost 4 bases and J lost 5 bases. Germline V gives CDR1 SGHAT, CDR2 FQNNGV.

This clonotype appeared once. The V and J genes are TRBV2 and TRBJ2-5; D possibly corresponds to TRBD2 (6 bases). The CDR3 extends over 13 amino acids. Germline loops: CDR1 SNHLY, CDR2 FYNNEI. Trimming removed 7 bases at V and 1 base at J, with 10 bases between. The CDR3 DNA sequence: TGTGCCAGCAACCCGGGGGTCCAAGAGACCCAGTACTTC. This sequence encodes CASNPGVQETQYF.

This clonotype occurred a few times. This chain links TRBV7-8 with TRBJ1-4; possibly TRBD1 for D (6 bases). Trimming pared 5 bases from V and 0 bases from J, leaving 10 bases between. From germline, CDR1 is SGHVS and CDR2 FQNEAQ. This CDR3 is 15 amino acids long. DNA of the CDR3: TGTGCCAGCAGCCCCTGGACAGCAACTAATGAAAAACTGTTTTTT. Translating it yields CASSPWTATNEKLFF.

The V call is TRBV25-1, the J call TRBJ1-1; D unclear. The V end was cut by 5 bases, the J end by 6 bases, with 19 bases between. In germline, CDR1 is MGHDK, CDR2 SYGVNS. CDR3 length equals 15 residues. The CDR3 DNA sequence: TGTGCCAGCAGTCCCAACTCCGGTGCGAGCTCTGAAGCTTTCTTT. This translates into CASSPNSGASSEAFF.

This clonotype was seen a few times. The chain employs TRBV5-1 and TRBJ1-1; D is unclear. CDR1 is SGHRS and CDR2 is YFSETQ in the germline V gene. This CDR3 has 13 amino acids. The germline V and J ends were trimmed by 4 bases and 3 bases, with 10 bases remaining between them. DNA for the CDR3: TGCGCCAGCAGCGGCCTATTGGACACTGAAGCTTTCTTT. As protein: CASSGLLDTEAFF.

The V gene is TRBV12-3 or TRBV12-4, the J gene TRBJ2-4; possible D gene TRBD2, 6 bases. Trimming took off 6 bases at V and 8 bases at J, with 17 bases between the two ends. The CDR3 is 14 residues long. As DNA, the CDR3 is TGTGCCAGCAGGAAGGGACTCCCTGGGGACATTCAGTACTTC. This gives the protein CASRKGLPGDIQYF.

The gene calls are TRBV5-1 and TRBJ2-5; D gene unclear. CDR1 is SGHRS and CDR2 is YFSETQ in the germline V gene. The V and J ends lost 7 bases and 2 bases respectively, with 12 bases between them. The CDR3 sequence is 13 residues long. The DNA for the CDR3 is TGCGCCAGCCGGCCGGTGTTACAAGAGACCCAGTACTTC. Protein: CASRPVLQETQYF. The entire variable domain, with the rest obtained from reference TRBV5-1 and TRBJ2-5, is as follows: KAGVTQTPRYLIKTRGQQVTLSCSPISGHRSVSWYQQTPGQGLQFLFEYFSETQRNKGNFPGRFSGRQFSNSRSEMNVSTLELGDSALYLCASRPVLQETQYFGPGTRLLVL.

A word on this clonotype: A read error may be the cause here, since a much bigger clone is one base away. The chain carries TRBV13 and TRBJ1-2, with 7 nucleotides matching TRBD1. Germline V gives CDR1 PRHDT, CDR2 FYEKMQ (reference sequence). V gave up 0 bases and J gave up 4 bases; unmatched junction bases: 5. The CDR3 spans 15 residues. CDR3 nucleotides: TGTGCCAGCAGCTTAGGGGGGACAGAAGGCTATGGCTACACCTTC. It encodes CASSLGGTEGYGYTF.

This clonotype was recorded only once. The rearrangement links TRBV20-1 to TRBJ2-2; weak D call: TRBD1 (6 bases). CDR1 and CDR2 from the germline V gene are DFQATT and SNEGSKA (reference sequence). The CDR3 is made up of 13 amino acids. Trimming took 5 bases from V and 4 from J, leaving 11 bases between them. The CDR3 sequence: CSAGGQSTGELFF. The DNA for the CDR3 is TGCAGTGCTGGAGGACAGAGCACCGGGGAGCTGTTTTTT.

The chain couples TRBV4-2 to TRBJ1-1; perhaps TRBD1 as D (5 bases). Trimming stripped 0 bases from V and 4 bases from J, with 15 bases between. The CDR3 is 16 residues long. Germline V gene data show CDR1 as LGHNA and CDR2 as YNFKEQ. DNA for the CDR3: TGTGCCAGCAGCCAAGATGTAATAGGGGTGGGCACTGAAGCTTTCTTT. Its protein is CASSQDVIGVGTEAFF.

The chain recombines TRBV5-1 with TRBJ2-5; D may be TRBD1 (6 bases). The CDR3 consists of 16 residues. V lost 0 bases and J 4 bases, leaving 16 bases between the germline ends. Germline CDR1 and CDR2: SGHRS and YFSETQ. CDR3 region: CASSLGRDTGGETQYF. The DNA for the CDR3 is TGCGCCAGCAGCTTGGGACGGGACACAGGAGGAGAGACCCAGTACTTC.

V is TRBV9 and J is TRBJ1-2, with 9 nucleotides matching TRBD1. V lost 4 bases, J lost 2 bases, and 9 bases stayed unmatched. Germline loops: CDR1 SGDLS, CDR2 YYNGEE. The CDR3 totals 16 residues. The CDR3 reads CASSPGGQGTNYGYTF. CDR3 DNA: TGTGCCAGCAGCCCAGGGGGACAGGGAACGAACTATGGCTACACCTTC.

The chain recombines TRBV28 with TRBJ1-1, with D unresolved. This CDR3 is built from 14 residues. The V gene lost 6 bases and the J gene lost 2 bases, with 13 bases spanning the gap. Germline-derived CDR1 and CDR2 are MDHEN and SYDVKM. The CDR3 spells CASSFDTVNTEAFF. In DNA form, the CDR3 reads TGTGCCAGCAGCTTCGATACGGTCAACACTGAAGCTTTCTTT.

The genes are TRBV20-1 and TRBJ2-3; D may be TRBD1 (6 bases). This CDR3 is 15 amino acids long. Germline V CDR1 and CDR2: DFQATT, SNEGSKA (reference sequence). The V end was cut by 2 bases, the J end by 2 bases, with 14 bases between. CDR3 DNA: TGCAGTGCTAGAAACAGGGTCGTTGCCACAGATACGCAGTATTTT. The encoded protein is CSARNRVVATDTQYF.

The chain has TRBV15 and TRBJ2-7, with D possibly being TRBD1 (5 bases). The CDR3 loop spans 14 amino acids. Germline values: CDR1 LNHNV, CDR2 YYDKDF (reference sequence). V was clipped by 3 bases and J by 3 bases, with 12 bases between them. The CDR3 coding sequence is TGTGCCACCAGCAGGGCAAGTACAGGCTACGAGCAGTACTTC. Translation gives CATSRASTGYEQYF.

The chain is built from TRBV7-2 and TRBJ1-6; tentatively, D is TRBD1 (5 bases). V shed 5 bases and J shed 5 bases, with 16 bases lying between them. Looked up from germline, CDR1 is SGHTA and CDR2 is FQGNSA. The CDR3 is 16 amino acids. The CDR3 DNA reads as TGTGCCAGCAGCCGGACTGCGACAGAACATAATTCACCCCTCCACTTT. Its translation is CASSRTATEHNSPLHF.